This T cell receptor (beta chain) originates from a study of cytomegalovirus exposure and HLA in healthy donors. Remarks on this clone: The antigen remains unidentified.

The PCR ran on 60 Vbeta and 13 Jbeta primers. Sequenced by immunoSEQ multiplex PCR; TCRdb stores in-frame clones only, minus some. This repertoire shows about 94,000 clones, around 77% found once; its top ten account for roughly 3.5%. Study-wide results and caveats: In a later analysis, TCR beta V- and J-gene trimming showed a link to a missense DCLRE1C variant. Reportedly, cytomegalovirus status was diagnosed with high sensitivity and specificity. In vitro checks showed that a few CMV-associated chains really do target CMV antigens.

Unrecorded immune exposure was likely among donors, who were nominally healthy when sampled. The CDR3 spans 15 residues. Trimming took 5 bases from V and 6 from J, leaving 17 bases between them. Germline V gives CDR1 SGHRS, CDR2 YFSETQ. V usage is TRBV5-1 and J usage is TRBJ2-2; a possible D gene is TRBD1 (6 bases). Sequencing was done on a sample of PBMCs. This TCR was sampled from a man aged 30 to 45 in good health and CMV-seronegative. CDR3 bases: TGCGCCAGCAGAAGAACAGGGAACCTAGCCGGGGAGCTGTTTTTT. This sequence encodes CASRRTGNLAGELFF.